This T cell receptor beta chain derives from a study of cytomegalovirus exposure and HLA in healthy donors. Regarding this clone: Its antigen is as yet unknown.

J gave up 8 bases and V 1 base, and 6 bases lay outside the gene matches. Germline V gives CDR1 MNHEY, CDR2 SMNVEV (reference sequence). The CDR3 is 16 amino acids. In the PCR, 60 Vbeta and 13 Jbeta primers were used. The repertoire was sequenced with immunoSEQ multiplex PCR; TCRdb's copy has only in-frame clones and lacks some. The sample includes approximately 180,000 clones, 80% of them seen just once. The study, taken as a whole, reports: Analyses of presence and absence presupposed an approximately uniform sequencing depth across donors. Among CMV-associated TCR beta chains, most appeared HLA-restricted in a later analysis.

The receptor comes from a man aged 25 to 40 in good health and CMV-seropositive. This chain uses TRBV27 with TRBJ2-1; the match to TRBD2 covers 12 bases. The sequenced sample was PBMCs. For the CDR3, the DNA is TGTGCCAGCAGTTTATTCACTAGCGGGAGGTCCCATGAGCAGTTCTTC. This codes for CASSLFTSGRSHEQFF.